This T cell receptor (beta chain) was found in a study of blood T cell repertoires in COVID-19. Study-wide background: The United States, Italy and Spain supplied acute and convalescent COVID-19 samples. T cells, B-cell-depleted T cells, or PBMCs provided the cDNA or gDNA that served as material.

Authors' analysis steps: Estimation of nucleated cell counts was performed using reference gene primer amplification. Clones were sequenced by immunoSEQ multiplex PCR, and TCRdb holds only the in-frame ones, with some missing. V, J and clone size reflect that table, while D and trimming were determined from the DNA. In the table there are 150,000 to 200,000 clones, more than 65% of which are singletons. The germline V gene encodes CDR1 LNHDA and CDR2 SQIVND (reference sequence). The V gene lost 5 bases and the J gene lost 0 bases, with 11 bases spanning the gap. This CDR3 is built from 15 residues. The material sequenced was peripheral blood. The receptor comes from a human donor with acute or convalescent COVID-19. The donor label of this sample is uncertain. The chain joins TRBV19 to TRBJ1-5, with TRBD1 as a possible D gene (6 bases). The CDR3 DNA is TGTGCCAGTAGTCCCGGGACATATAGCAATCAGCCCCAGCATTTT. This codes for CASSPGTYSNQPQHF.